Listed below are T cell receptor beta chains from one sample, sequenced in a study of memory CD4+ T cells and cytomegalovirus serostatus. The protocol was immunoSEQ multiplex PCR, while the TCRdb copy is restricted to in-frame clones and leaves out a portion. Here the sample spans tens of thousands of clones, 70% to 80% being singletons. Input material: memory CD4+ T cells from blood. The receptors stem from an adult in good health and CMV-seronegative. Both conserved end residues are part of each CDR3. D genes are given only for firm matches. Some rows mark clone size as missing; the rest say once, few, many or name a class of expanded clone.

clone_size j_call v_call d_call cdr3_aa cdr3_nt
NA TRBJ1-6 TRBV9 NA CASSAGDGLGSPLHF TGTGCCAGCAGCGCCGGGGACGGTTTGGGGTCACCCCTCCACTTT
NA TRBJ1-2 TRBV19 NA CASSMRTVGSFYGYTF TGTGCCAGTAGTATGCGTACAGTGGGGTCCTTCTATGGCTACACCTTC
once TRBJ1-2 TRBV7-8 TRBD1 CASSGTTGDYGYTF TGTGCCAGCAGCGGGACGACAGGGGACTATGGCTACACCTTC
NA TRBJ1-4 TRBV19 TRBD1 CASSIEQGLREKLFF TGTGCCAGTAGTATAGAACAGGGGCTGCGAGAAAAACTGTTTTTT
NA TRBJ2-7 TRBV5-1 NA CASSINRVRYEQYF TGCGCCAGCAGCATAAACAGGGTCCGGTACGAGCAGTACTTC
NA TRBJ2-1 TRBV7-9 NA CASPAQFF TGTGCCAGCCCCGCCCAGTTCTTC
NA TRBJ2-3 TRBV19 NA CASSISGGRKATDTQYF TGTGCCAGTAGTATATCCGGGGGGCGGAAGGCCACAGATACGCAGTATTTT
once TRBJ2-5 TRBV13 NA CASSSLADQETQYF TGTGCCAGCAGCTCCTTAGCGGACCAAGAGACCCAGTACTTC
NA TRBJ2-3 TRBV7-2 NA CASSLDSTDTQYF TGTGCCAGCAGCTTAGATTCCACAGATACGCAGTATTTT
NA TRBJ2-5 TRBV11-3 NA CASSLRTGTRQETQYF TGTGCCAGCAGCTTACGTACCGGGACCCGGCAAGAGACCCAGTACTTC
NA TRBJ2-1 TRBV2 TRBD2 CASKVSGGAHEQFF TGTGCCAGCAAGGTTAGCGGGGGGGCCCATGAGCAGTTCTTC
NA TRBJ1-4 TRBV5-4 NA CASSFTLTATNEKLFF TGTGCCAGCAGCTTCACACTAACAGCAACTAATGAAAAACTGTTTTTT
NA TRBJ2-1 TRBV7-2 NA CASRRGPNDNEQFF TGTGCCAGCAGGCGGGGGCCGAATGACAATGAGCAGTTCTTC
NA TRBJ2-1 TRBV18 NA CASSPPAGFSYNEQFF TGTGCCAGCTCACCACCTGCGGGGTTCTCCTACAATGAGCAGTTCTTC
once TRBJ1-3 TRBV9 TRBD1 CASSVAGQGDSGNTIYF TGTGCCAGCAGCGTAGCAGGACAGGGAGACTCTGGAAACACCATATATTTT
once TRBJ1-1 TRBV6-1 TRBD1 CASSPRQGAYTEAFF TGTGCCAGCAGCCCCCGACAGGGGGCTTACACTGAAGCTTTCTTT
NA TRBJ1-1 TRBV15 NA CATSREVVQVRGSEAFF TGTGCCACCAGCAGAGAAGTAGTACAGGTTCGAGGGTCTGAAGCTTTCTTT
NA TRBJ2-4 TRBV19 NA CASSRQYGEEGKNIQYF TGTGCCAGTAGTCGGCAATATGGGGAAGAAGGCAAAAACATTCAGTACTTC